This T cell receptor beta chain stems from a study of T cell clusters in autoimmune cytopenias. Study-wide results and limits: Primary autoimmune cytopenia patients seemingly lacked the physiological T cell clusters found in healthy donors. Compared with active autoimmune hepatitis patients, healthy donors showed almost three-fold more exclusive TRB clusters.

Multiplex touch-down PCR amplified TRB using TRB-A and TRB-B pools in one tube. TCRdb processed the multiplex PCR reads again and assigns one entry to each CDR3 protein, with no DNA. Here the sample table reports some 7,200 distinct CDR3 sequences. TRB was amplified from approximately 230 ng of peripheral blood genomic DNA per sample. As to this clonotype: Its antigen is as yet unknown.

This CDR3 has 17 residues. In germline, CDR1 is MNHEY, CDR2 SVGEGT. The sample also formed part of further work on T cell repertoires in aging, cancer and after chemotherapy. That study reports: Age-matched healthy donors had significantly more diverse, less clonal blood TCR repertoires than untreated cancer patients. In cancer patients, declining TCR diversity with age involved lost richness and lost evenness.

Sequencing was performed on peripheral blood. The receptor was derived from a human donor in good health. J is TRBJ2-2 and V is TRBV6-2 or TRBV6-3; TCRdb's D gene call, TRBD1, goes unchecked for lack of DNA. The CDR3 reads CASRPSGTGRNTGELFF.